This entry concerns a single T cell receptor (beta chain). This clonotype was counted a single time. There is no known antigen for this receptor. No much larger clone is present one base from it, and per-base qualities are unavailable. One read alone provides weak support. The source of the sample is a study of draining lymph node invasion in breast cancer (dated by TCRdb to 2018 to 2020). A note on the overall study: Metastasis in lymph nodes was diagnosed using histology and cytokeratin immunohistochemistry and was confirmed with EpCAM/CD45 flow cytometry. In a separate targeted assay, sorted memory regulatory T cells and memory conventional CD4 T cells were compared across breast cancer tissues by bulk TCR-beta CDR3 sequencing. Matched non-invaded and tumor-invaded tumor-draining lymph nodes plus the primary tumor were contributed by each patient, with both Treg and Tconv subsets profiled. The separate targeted TCR sequencing covered lymph nodes from roughly 5 patients, with primary tumors sequenced for three of those patients.

The method was bulk RNA-seq. The instrument was an Illumina HiSeq 2500. In the source study's methods: For the separate targeted TCR-seq dataset, MiXCR version 2.1.5 with default parameters extracted and quantified CDR3 sequences from raw reads. Each TCR-beta clone in the separate targeted TCR-seq dataset was defined by the V gene, J gene and CDR3 sequence taken together. In the separate targeted TCR-seq dataset, clones with fewer than three counts were removed, then only the 90% most strongly expressed clones per sample were retained. In the separate targeted TCR-seq dataset, Treg-Tconv overlap was calculated per tissue as the number of shared clones divided by the total number of Treg clones, multiplied by 100. TCRdb reprocessed the public reads (quality trimming at Q25 with fastp, clone calling with MiXCR) and kept in-frame beta chains. One record per CDR3 amino acid sequence lists the most common genes and DNA. These V and J calls originate from TCRdb's pipeline instead of the authors' own analysis. For this sample there are 2,500 to 3,000 distinct CDR3 sequences; 65% to 80% appear just once. The ten most abundant clones make up approximately 9.8% of the sample.

Study-level results and caveats: Some of the top 100 tumor clones were detected in invaded and non-invaded nodes, suggesting recirculation between tumor and draining nodes. TCRs shared between the Treg and Tconv subsets were regarded as suggesting, but not proving, a common clonal origin. Tracking of the top-100 tumor clones could be carried out in just a couple of patients. The data could not determine whether Treg conversion took place in a particular organ or whether converted Tregs recirculated between nodes and tumor. In the targeted TCR-seq data, Tregs appeared to be more clonally expanded than Tconvs in all tissues, and lower diversity was found for both subsets in tumor than in lymph nodes. Per tissue, roughly 12-25% of Treg TCRs were found to be shared with Tconvs, and this sharing was interpreted as suggesting peripheral Treg induction.

Memory conventional CD4 T cells were isolated by sorting for CD4+ CD45RA- CD25- cells. Tumor-draining lymph nodes were classified as non-invaded or invaded according to the absence or presence of metastatic tumor cells. Before staining and sorting, T cells were pre-enriched using a Miltenyi Pan T Cell isolation kit. Immunohistochemistry for estrogen receptor, progesterone receptor, HER2 and Ki-67 was used to characterize the primary tumors. Within a few hours after surgery, fresh surgical tissue was processed by cutting the tissue into small fragments. The tissue fragments were enzymatically digested with Liberase TL plus DNase for 15 to 20 minutes and then passed through a 40-micrometer strainer. After DAPI live/dead staining, cells were sorted on a BD FACS Aria II, reaching about 97-99% purity. Sorted cells were lysed in TCL buffer, and RNA was purified using a Norgen Single Cell RNA purification kit that included DNase treatment.

Sequencing used sorted memory CD4+ effector T cells from a lymph node. What this sample's cell subset or site label stands for: CD45RA-negative sorted CD4+ T cells (memory Tconv or effector/memory Treg). This receptor was obtained from a female donor with luminal breast cancer.

The CDR3 corresponds to CASSDGQGTGELFF. The sequence in DNA is TGTGCCAGCAGTGACGGGCAGGGCACCGGGGAGCTGTTTTTT. The sequence links TRBV2 to TRBJ2-2; TRBD1 could be the D gene, as 5 bases match. The CDR3 runs 14 residues from the cysteine to the phenylalanine. Left in the record is the CDR3 DNA by itself, 42 bases read in frame from the first base. V drops 3 bases and J drops 4 bases, leaving 9 bases in between. CDR1 and CDR2 are read off the germline V gene as SNHLY and FYNNEI.